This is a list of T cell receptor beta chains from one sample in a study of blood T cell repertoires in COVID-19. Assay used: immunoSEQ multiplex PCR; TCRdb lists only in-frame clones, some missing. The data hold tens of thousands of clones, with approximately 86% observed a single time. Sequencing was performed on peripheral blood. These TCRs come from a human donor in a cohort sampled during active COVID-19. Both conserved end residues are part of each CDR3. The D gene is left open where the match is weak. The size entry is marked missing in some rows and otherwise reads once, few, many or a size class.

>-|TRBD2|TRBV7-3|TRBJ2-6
TGTGCCAGCAGAGGTGCCGAAGCGGGAGGAGGTTCTGGGGCCAACGTCCTGACTTTC
CASRGAEAGGGSGANVLTF
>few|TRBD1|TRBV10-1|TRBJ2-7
TGCGCCAGCAGTGAGTCCGCAGGGGGCTTGGGAGAGCAGTACTTC
CASSESAGGLGEQYF
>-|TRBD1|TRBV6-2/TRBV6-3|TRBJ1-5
TGTGCCAGCAGTGGAGACAGGGGGCAGCCCCAGCATTTT
CASSGDRGQPQHF
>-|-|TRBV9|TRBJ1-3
TGTGCCAGCAGCGTAGAGCCCTTAAGAGGAAACACCATATATTTT
CASSVEPLRGNTIYF
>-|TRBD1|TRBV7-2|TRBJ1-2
TGTGCCAGCAGCTCCCCTGGACAGGGACGATATGGCTACACCTTC
CASSSPGQGRYGYTF
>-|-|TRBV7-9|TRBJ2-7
TGTGCCAGCAGCTTGGGGGCTGCCGCCTCCTACGAGCAGTACTTC
CASSLGAAASYEQYF
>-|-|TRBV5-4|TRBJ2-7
TGTGCCAGCAGCTTGGGGTTGAGCTCCTACGAGCAGTACTTC
CASSLGLSSYEQYF
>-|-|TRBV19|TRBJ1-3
TGTGCCAGTAGTATGCGAGCCGCCACGGCCATATATTTT
CASSMRAATAIYF
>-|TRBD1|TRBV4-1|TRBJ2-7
TGCGCCAGCAGCCTAGTGTCGCGGGGGACAGGGTCCTACGAGCAGTACTTC
CASSLVSRGTGSYEQYF
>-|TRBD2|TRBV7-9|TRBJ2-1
TGTGCCAGCAGCGAGGGACTAGCGGCGAACAATGAGCAGTTCTTC
CASSEGLAANNEQFF
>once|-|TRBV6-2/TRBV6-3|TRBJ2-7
TGTGCCAGCAGCATCAACTCCTACGAGCAGTACTTC
CASSINSYEQYF
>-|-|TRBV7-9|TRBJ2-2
TGTGCCAGCAGCTTAGCGGGAGCGTACACCGGGGAGCTGTTTTTT
CASSLAGAYTGELFF
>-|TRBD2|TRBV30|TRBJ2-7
TGTGCCTGGCACCCCGGGGGGTTTACCTACGAGCAGTACTTC
CAWHPGGFTYEQYF
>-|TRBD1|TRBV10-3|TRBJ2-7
TGTGCCATCAGTCCTGGGACAGGGTTTTCCTACGAGCAGTACTTC
CAISPGTGFSYEQYF
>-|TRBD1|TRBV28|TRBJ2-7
TGTGCCAGCAGGCGCCGAGACAGGGTAGCTTACGAGCAGTACTTC
CASRRRDRVAYEQYF
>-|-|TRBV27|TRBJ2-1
TGTGCCAGCAGTTTTCAGGGATACAATGAGCAGTTCTTC
CASSFQGYNEQFF
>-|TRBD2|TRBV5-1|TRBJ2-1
TGCGCCAGCAGCCCGACGGCCGGGACTAAAAATGAGCAGTTCTTC
CASSPTAGTKNEQFF
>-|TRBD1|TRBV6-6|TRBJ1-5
TGTGCCAGCAGTTACTCGAAAGGGGGCGCTCAGCCCCAGCATTTT
CASSYSKGGAQPQHF
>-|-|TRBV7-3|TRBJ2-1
TGTGCCAGCAGCCCGACCAGGGGTGAGCAGTTCTTC
CASSPTRGEQFF
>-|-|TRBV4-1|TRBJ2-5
TGCGCCAGCAGCCAAGAGAGGTTCGGCAAGGAGACCCAGTACTTC
CASSQERFGKETQYF
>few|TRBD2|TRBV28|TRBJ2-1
TGTGCCAGCAGTTCTCAGCGGGAGCTTTTGAATGAGCAGTTCTTC
CASSSQRELLNEQFF
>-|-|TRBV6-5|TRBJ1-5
TGTGCCAGCAGTCAGGGGTTAGGTCGGCCCCAGCATTTT
CASSQGLGRPQHF
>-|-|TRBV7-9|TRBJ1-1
TGTGCCAGCAGCTTAGCTCACGGTAACACTGAAGCTTTCTTT
CASSLAHGNTEAFF
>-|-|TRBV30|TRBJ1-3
TGTGCCTGGAGTTACAGCTCTGGAAACACCATATATTTT
CAWSYSSGNTIYF
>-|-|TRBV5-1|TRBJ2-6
TGCGCCAGCAGCCCCGGTTCGTTCTCTGGGGCCAACGTCCTGACTTTC
CASSPGSFSGANVLTF
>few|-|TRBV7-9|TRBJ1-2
TGTGCCAGCAGCTTACAGGGTTACGGCTACACCTTC
CASSLQGYGYTF
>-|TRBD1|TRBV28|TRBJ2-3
TGTGCCAGCAGTTTACCGGGGACAGGGAAGTGGGAAGATACGCAGTATTTT
CASSLPGTGKWEDTQYF
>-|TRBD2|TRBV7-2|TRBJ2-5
TGTGCCAGCAGCTTGAGCGGGAGGGGAGAGACCCAGTACTTC
CASSLSGRGETQYF
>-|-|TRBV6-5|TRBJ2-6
TGTGCCAGCAGTTACAGGGAGGCCAGCTTACCTATGACTTTC
CASSYREASLPMTF
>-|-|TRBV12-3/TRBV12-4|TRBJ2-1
TGTGCCAGCAGTGGGGGACACCTTGAGCAGTTCTTC
CASSGGHLEQFF
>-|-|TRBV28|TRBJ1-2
TGTGCCAGCAGTTTAGGACAGATCCAGAACTATGGCTACACCTTC
CASSLGQIQNYGYTF
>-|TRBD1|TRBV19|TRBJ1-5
TGTGCCAGTAGTAAGGGGACAGTCTCCAATCAGCCCCAGCATTTT
CASSKGTVSNQPQHF
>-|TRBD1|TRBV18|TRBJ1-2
TGTGCCAGCTCAAGGGACAGGGGGCGTAACTATGGCTACACCTTC
CASSRDRGRNYGYTF